This T cell receptor (beta chain) was identified during a study of early T cells in non-severe SARS-CoV-2 infection. The germline gives CDR1 LNHNV, CDR2 YYDKDF (reference sequence). The CDR3 spans 15 residues. Trimming stripped 3 bases from V and 4 bases from J, with 16 bases between. This clonotype has more than one count but fewer than ten. TCRdb re-derived calls from the 5' RACE reads in MiXCR, one entry per CDR3 protein. The table shows roughly 49,000 distinct CDR3 sequences, with about 4.2% occurring only once. Sequencing was performed on whole blood. This sequence was found in an adult who was a healthcare worker with PCR-confirmed SARS-CoV-2 infection or an uninfected control (not recorded which). This chain uses TRBV15 with TRBJ2-7; D is perhaps TRBD1 (6 bases). CDR3 bases: TGTGCCACCAGCAGGGAGGTACAGGGTTTGTACGAGCAGTACTTC. Translating gives CATSREVQGLYEQYF.